The next 29 T cell receptor beta chains were all read from a single sample in a study of control samples from healthy donors and cancer patients. Measured with immunoSEQ multiplex PCR; TCRdb has only the in-frame clones, and not every one. Among 170,000 or so clones listed, approximately 94% were seen once. The sample comprised blood. These receptors came from a woman younger than 35 in good health.

The chain recombines TRBV10-3 with TRBJ2-1; TRBD1 might be the D (5 bases). Germline CDR1 is ENHRY and CDR2 is SYGVKD. The CDR3 covers 15 residues. Trimming left V 3 bases short and J 0 bases short, with 9 bases between. CDR3 sequence: CAISEGDFSYNEQFF. DNA of the CDR3: TGTGCCATCAGTGAAGGGGATTTCTCCTACAATGAGCAGTTCTTC.

As for this clone: One junction end disagrees with the germline gene, perhaps due to a read error. V usage is TRBV4-3 and J usage is TRBJ1-2, with D hard to call. Germline CDR1 LGHNA, CDR2 YSLEER. This CDR3 region has 15 residues. The CDR3 bases are TGCGCCAGCAGCCAAGGGCAGAGAGCTAACTATGGCTACATCTTC. Its protein product is CASSQGQRANYGYIF.

The J gene is TRBJ1-1, the V gene TRBV19; tentatively, D is TRBD1 (6 bases). The V gene lost 5 bases and the J gene lost 4 bases, with 17 bases spanning the gap. The CDR3 runs to 15 residues. The germline V gene has CDR1 LNHDA and CDR2 SQIVND (reference sequence). The CDR3 DNA reads TGTGCCAGTAGTGGACAGTTGACTGGGGGCACTGAAGCTTTCTTT. Translated, it gives CASSGQLTGGTEAFF.

V usage is TRBV6-8 and J usage is TRBJ2-7, with 14 bases matching TRBD2. The CDR3 totals 17 residues. Germline assignment: CDR1 MNHGY and CDR2 SAAAGT. The trim removed 5 bases at V and 4 bases at J, leaving 10 bases unmatched. CDR3: CASSLGLAGGGGYEQYF. For the CDR3, the DNA is TGTGCCAGCAGTCTTGGACTAGCGGGGGGCGGTGGTTACGAGCAGTACTTC.

This chain links TRBV12-3 or TRBV12-4 with TRBJ2-2; D remains ambiguous. Trimming cost V 8 bases and J 7 bases, with 8 bases left between them. The CDR3 runs to 11 residues. In DNA, the CDR3 is TGTGCCAGCGCTCCCTACGGGGAGCTGTTTTTT. Its translation is CASAPYGELFF.

The chain combines TRBV21-1 with TRBJ2-1; TRBD2 is taken as the D call from the table, unchecked against the DNA. TRBV21-1 is flagged as a pseudogene. The CDR3 sequence is 14 residues long. For the CDR3, the DNA is TGTGCCAGCAGCAAATCGGGAGGGCACAATGAGCAGTTCTTC. It specifies CASSKSGGHNEQFF.

The chain carries TRBV28 and TRBJ1-1; no clear D. Germline CDR1 MDHEN, CDR2 SYDVKM. The CDR3 has 13 residues. V shed 3 bases and J shed 4 bases, with 9 bases lying between them. The CDR3 spells CASSLPRGTEAFF. CDR3 coding DNA: TGTGCCAGCAGTTTGCCGCGGGGCACTGAAGCTTTCTTT.

This clone was seen a single time. The chain employs TRBV6-2 or TRBV6-3 and TRBJ2-3, with TRBD1 as a possible D gene (5 bases). Trimming pared 4 bases from V and 2 bases from J, leaving 10 bases between. The length of the CDR3 is 14 residues. In germline, CDR1 is MNHEY, CDR2 SVGEGT. The DNA for the CDR3 is TGTGCCAGCAGTTCCCGGACACACACAGATACGCAGTATTTT. This sequence encodes CASSSRTHTDTQYF.

This chain links TRBV16 with TRBJ1-2, with 7 bases aligning to TRBD1. This CDR3 comprises 14 residues. The V and J ends lost 4 bases and 4 bases, in that order; junction bases with no gene match: 6. Germline V gives CDR1 KGHSY, CDR2 FQNENV. The CDR3 DNA reads TGTGCCAGCAGCCCGCAACAGGGGAGCTATGGCTACACCTTC. This sequence encodes CASSPQQGSYGYTF. Using reference TRBV16 and TRBJ1-2 for the parts outside the CDR3, the full variable domain is GEEVAQTPKHLVRGEGQKAKLYCAPIKGHSYVFWYQQVLKNEFKFLISFQNENVFDETGMPKERFSAKCLPNSPCSLEIQATKLEDSAVYFCASSPQQGSYGYTFGSGTRLTVV.

The chain links TRBV6-1 to TRBJ2-2; 9 bases agree with TRBD1. Germline V gene sequence: CDR1 MNHNS, CDR2 SASEGT. With 4 bases clipped from V and 0 bases from J, the junction kept 3 bases outside the gene matches. The CDR3 extends over 16 amino acids. The CDR3 sequence is CASSVDRGSNTGELFF. For the CDR3, the DNA is TGTGCCAGCAGTGTCGACAGGGGGTCGAACACCGGGGAGCTGTTTTTT.

The chain couples TRBV19 to TRBJ2-3, with no clear D. The CDR3 contains 15 residues. CDR1 and CDR2 (germline): LNHDA, SQIVND (reference sequence). V gave up 5 bases and J gave up 6 bases, with 18 bases separating them. This CDR3 reads CASSPRKGPFDTQYF. CDR3 DNA: TGTGCCAGTAGTCCCCGTAAGGGCCCCTTCGATACGCAGTATTTT.

The chain has TRBV6-6 and TRBJ2-6; no clear D. The CDR3 has 15 amino acids. With 5 bases removed from V and 0 bases from J, the gap between germline ends came to 8 bases. Germline V gives CDR1 MNHNY, CDR2 SVGAGI (reference sequence). This CDR3 is CASSITSSGANVLTF. The CDR3, as DNA: TGTGCCAGCAGTATAACGAGCTCTGGGGCCAACGTCCTGACTTTC.

The chain joins TRBV7-8 to TRBJ1-4; D unclear. The CDR3 contains 16 residues. Germline V lookup: CDR1 SGHVS, CDR2 FQNEAQ. V was clipped by 5 bases and J by 0 bases, with 13 bases between them. The CDR3 DNA is TGTGCCAGCAGCAGGACCCGGATTGCAACTAATGAAAAACTGTTTTTT. Protein product: CASSRTRIATNEKLFF.

This chain connects TRBV19 to TRBJ2-2, with TRBD1 matching 7 bases. CDR1 LNHDA and CDR2 SQIVND come from the germline V gene (reference sequence). The CDR3 loop spans 17 amino acids. Losses at the gene ends were 1 base for V and 6 bases for J; bases not matched to a gene: 11. The CDR3 DNA sequence: TGTGCCAGTAGTATAGGGAGGACAGGCCCAGGAGCCGGGGAGCTGTTTTTT. Translation gives CASSIGRTGPGAGELFF.

V gene TRBV18 combines with J gene TRBJ1-5; the D is unclear. Trimming removed 4 bases from V and 5 bases from J, with 6 bases in between. The CDR3 spans 12 residues. Germline V CDR1 and CDR2: KGHSH, LQKENI. CDR3 region: CASSHRDQPQHF. The CDR3 DNA reads TGTGCCAGCTCACATAGGGATCAGCCCCAGCATTTT. The entire variable domain, with the rest obtained from reference TRBV18 and TRBJ1-5, is as follows: NAGVMQNPRHLVRRRGQEARLRCSPMKGHSHVYWYRQLPEEGLKFMVYLQKENIIDESGMPKERFSAEFPKEGPSILRIQQVVRGDSAAYFCASSHRDQPQHFGDGTRLSIL.

The chain employs TRBV3-1 (or the pseudogene TRBV3-2) and TRBJ2-3; either TRBD1 or TRBD2 may supply D (6 bases each). The CDR3 has 14 amino acids. The germline CDR1 and CDR2 sequences are LGHDT and YNNKEL (reference sequence). Trimming cost V 5 bases and J 12 bases, with 21 bases left between them. The CDR3 here is CASSYRGRGEAQYF. The CDR3 DNA reads as TGTGCCAGCAGCTACCGGGGGCGGGGAGAGGCTCAGTATTTT.

The CDR3 DNA is TGTGCCAGCTCCTACCTCTCTGGAAACACCATATATTTT. Its translation is CASSYLSGNTIYF. J is TRBJ1-3 and V is TRBV3-1 (or the pseudogene TRBV3-2), with D hard to call. In germline, CDR1 is LGHDT, CDR2 YNNKEL (reference sequence). The germline V and J ends were trimmed by 8 bases and 0 bases, with 8 bases remaining between them. The CDR3 totals 13 residues.

About this clone: Other DNA variants within this sample encode the same CDR3. The chain employs TRBV12-3 or TRBV12-4 and TRBJ1-1; D unresolved. The V and J ends lost 3 bases and 2 bases respectively, with 4 bases between them. The CDR3 is 12 amino acids. In DNA form, the CDR3 reads TGTGCCAGCAGTTTGGCTAACACTGAAGCTTTCTTT. It specifies CASSLANTEAFF.

The J gene is TRBJ1-3, the V gene TRBV6-5, with 7 bases aligning to TRBD1. With 4 bases clipped from V and 4 bases from J, the junction kept 10 bases outside the gene matches. Germline V lookup: CDR1 MNHEY, CDR2 SVGAGI. The CDR3 is made up of 16 amino acids. The CDR3 here is CASSWGPEGGGNTIYF. CDR3 sequence (DNA): TGTGCCAGCAGTTGGGGACCCGAAGGGGGCGGAAACACCATATATTTT.

The chain has TRBV5-5 and TRBJ1-4; 7 bases are shared with TRBD1. This CDR3 spans 13 amino acids. J lost 7 bases, V lost 4 bases, and 4 bases had no gene match. CDR1 SGHKS and CDR2 YYEKEE come from the germline V gene (reference sequence). The CDR3, as DNA: TGTGCCAGCAGCAGGGGACAGCTTGAAAAACTGTTTTTT. Its translation: CASSRGQLEKLFF.

The rearrangement joins TRBV27 to TRBJ1-5, with no clear D. The V gene lost 3 bases and the J gene lost 4 bases, with 7 bases spanning the gap. There are 13 residues in the CDR3. The germline CDR1 and CDR2 sequences are MNHEY and SMNVEV (reference sequence). The CDR3 DNA follows: TGTGCCAGCAGTTTCTACTGGAATCAGCCCCAGCATTTT. Translating gives CASSFYWNQPQHF.

This clone has just a few counts. This chain connects TRBV28 to TRBJ1-6, with TRBD1 matching over 10 bases. V trimming: 4 bases; J trimming: 2 bases; junction bases outside the gene matches: 2. This CDR3 comprises 16 residues. Germline V gives CDR1 MDHEN, CDR2 SYDVKM. The DNA of the CDR3 is TGTGCCAGCAGTTGGGACAGGGGAACCTATAATTCACCCCTCCACTTT. This codes for CASSWDRGTYNSPLHF.

The genes are TRBV5-6 and TRBJ1-1, with D possibly TRBD1 on 6 matching bases. The V end lost 2 bases, the J end lost 7 bases, and 9 bases lay between the germline ends. This CDR3 comprises 12 residues. Per germline, CDR1 SGHDT and CDR2 YYEEEE. The DNA of the CDR3 is TGTGCCAGCAGCTTCCGGGACATTGAAGCTTTCTTT. Translating gives CASSFRDIEAFF.

The V call is TRBV29-1, the J call TRBJ2-5, with 9 bases identical to TRBD2. J gave up 0 bases and V 7 bases, and 6 bases lay outside the gene matches. The CDR3 contains 14 residues. Germline V CDR1 and CDR2: SQVTM, ANQGSEA. The CDR3 spells CSAPVAGDQETQYF. In DNA form, the CDR3 reads TGCAGCGCCCCGGTAGCGGGGGACCAAGAGACCCAGTACTTC.

The chain is built from TRBV11-2 and TRBJ1-2; 11 bases agree with TRBD1. CDR3 length equals 16 residues. Looked up from germline, CDR1 is SGHAT and CDR2 is FQNNGV. J gave up 0 bases and V 4 bases, and 4 bases lay outside the gene matches. The CDR3: CASSSGTGGTNYGYTF. CDR3 in DNA: TGTGCCAGCAGCTCTGGGACAGGGGGTACTAACTATGGCTACACCTTC. The complete variable domain, with remaining parts taken from reference TRBV11-2 and TRBJ1-2, reads EAGVAQSPRYKIIEKRQSVAFWCNPISGHATLYWYQQILGQGPKLLIQFQNNGVVDDSQLPKDRFSAERLKGVDSTLKIQPAKLEDSAVYLCASSSGTGGTNYGYTFGSGTRLTVV.

The rearrangement links TRBV2 to TRBJ1-2; D is perhaps TRBD1 (6 bases). V gave up 5 bases and J gave up 4 bases, with 11 bases separating them. The CDR3 has 13 amino acids. Germline CDR1 reads SNHLY; CDR2 reads FYNNEI. The CDR3 sequence: CASSPTGVYGYTF. The CDR3 nucleotides read TGTGCCAGCAGTCCGACAGGCGTCTATGGCTACACCTTC.

The chain combines TRBV3-1 (or the pseudogene TRBV3-2) with TRBJ2-7, with D possibly TRBD2 on 6 matching bases. Deletions cut 4 bases from V and 0 bases from J, with 13 bases between. The CDR3 length is 15 residues. Germline-derived CDR1 and CDR2 are LGHDT and YNNKEL (reference sequence). Here the CDR3 DNA reads TGTGCCAGCAGCCCGGGCCTGGGACTCTCCTACGAGCAGTACTTC. It encodes CASSPGLGLSYEQYF.

The chain joins TRBV2 to TRBJ2-4, with 12 bases aligning to TRBD2. The CDR3 totals 18 residues. J gave up 0 bases and V 6 bases, and 9 bases lay outside the gene matches. Per the germline V gene, CDR1 is SNHLY and CDR2 is FYNNEI. CDR3 nucleotides: TGTGCCAGCAGACCCGGGACTAGCGGGCCTTTAGCCAAAAACATTCAGTACTTC. This codes for CASRPGTSGPLAKNIQYF.

The rearrangement links TRBV9 to TRBJ1-2, with 8 positions matching TRBD1. This CDR3 has 15 residues. The germline V gene encodes CDR1 SGDLS and CDR2 YYNGEE. V was pared by 4 bases and J by 3 bases, with 8 bases of the junction left unmatched. For the CDR3, the DNA is TGTGCCAGCAGCAGATTGGGACAGGTCCACTATGGCTACACCTTC. As protein: CASSRLGQVHYGYTF.